This T cell receptor beta chain was captured by sequencing in a study of identical twins. Notes on the study in general: Within beta out-of-frame sequences, the excess sharing observed between twins was weaker.

This clonotype turned up a few times. What it binds is unknown. TCRdb redid the calling of the 5' RACE reads with MiXCR, one entry per CDR3 protein. The data show fewer than 500,000 distinct CDR3 sequences, less than 25% seen once. Germline-derived CDR1 and CDR2 are SGHDT and YYEEEE. With 3 bases clipped from V and 4 bases from J, the junction kept 8 bases outside the gene matches. This CDR3 spans 16 amino acids. The same data also contributed to another study, on T cells expressing NK-cell markers. From that second work: HCMV seropositivity marked seven of the eight sequenced donors; one was seronegative. A handful of donors showed these clonotypes also leading the CD3+CD56-NKG2C+ fraction.

Sequenced input: CD4+ T cells sorted from blood. The sequence came from a woman in her late teens or twenties in good health. The rearrangement joins TRBV5-6 to TRBJ2-1; 9 nucleotides match TRBD2. CDR3: CASSWRIAGDYNEQFF. For the CDR3, the DNA is TGTGCCAGCAGCTGGAGGATAGCGGGAGATTACAATGAGCAGTTCTTC.